A single sample is the source of the 5 T cell receptor beta chains below, sequenced in a study of T cells in Graves' hyperthyroidism and ophthalmopathy. Amplified regions were TCR beta CDR3 sequences from RNA transcripts. The HTBI primer set was used in a first-round RT-PCR of the TCR CDR3. TCRdb re-called the multiplex PCR reads through MiXCR, storing one row per CDR3 protein. The top ten clones hold 15% to 18% of a sample with around 340,000 distinct CDR3 sequences, 15% to 20% of them seen once. Sample: blood. The receptors originated from a middle-aged woman with Graves' ophthalmopathy.

Ten or more counts support this clonotype. The chain couples TRBV24-1 to TRBJ2-1, with D maybe TRBD1 (5 bases). CDR1 and CDR2 (germline): KGHDR, SFDVKD. V lost 8 bases and J lost 4, with 17 bases in between. This CDR3 is built from 15 residues. CDR3 bases: TGTGCCACCAATGGTGGTGGGGCAGGGTACAATGAGCAGTTCTTC. Protein product: CATNGGGAGYNEQFF.

About this clonotype itself: A much more abundant neighbour one base away suggests this may be a read error. The gene calls are TRBV19 and TRBJ1-2, with D maybe TRBD1 (5 bases). Per the germline V gene, CDR1 is LNHDA and CDR2 is SQIVND (reference sequence). The CDR3 is 15 amino acids. This CDR3 reads CASSISPGTHYGYAF. As DNA, the CDR3 is TGTGCCAGTAGTATCTCGCCTGGGACCCACTATGGCTACGCCTTC.

There are many counts of this clonotype. This chain links TRBV20-1 with TRBJ2-7; weak D call: TRBD2 (6 bases). There are 13 residues in the CDR3. Germline V lookup: CDR1 DFQATT, CDR2 SNEGSKA (reference sequence). V lost 3 bases, J lost 2 bases, and 11 bases lay in between. The CDR3 loop is CSASRREPYEQYF. CDR3 DNA sequence: TGCAGTGCTAGTAGGAGGGAACCCTACGAGCAGTACTTC.

This clonotype was recorded many times. The chain combines TRBV3-1 with TRBJ2-5; D gene ambiguous. The CDR3 has 12 amino acids. CDR1 is LGHDT and CDR2 is YNNKEL in the germline V gene (reference sequence). V lost 0 bases to trimming and J lost 5 bases, with 4 bases between them. The CDR3 spells CASSQEEETQYF. The DNA of the CDR3 is TGTGCCAGCAGCCAAGAAGAGGAGACCCAGTACTTC.

This clonotype was seen repeatedly, ten times or more. CDR3 coding DNA: TGTGCCAGCAGTTTTAGGGCTAGCGGGAGGTTCGAGCAGTACTTC. Its protein product is CASSFRASGRFEQYF. The V gene is TRBV28, the J gene TRBJ2-7, with TRBD2 matching 11 bases. J was trimmed by 6 bases and V by 3 bases; bases with no gene match: 7. The germline CDR1 and CDR2 sequences are MDHEN and SYDVKM. There are 15 residues in the CDR3.